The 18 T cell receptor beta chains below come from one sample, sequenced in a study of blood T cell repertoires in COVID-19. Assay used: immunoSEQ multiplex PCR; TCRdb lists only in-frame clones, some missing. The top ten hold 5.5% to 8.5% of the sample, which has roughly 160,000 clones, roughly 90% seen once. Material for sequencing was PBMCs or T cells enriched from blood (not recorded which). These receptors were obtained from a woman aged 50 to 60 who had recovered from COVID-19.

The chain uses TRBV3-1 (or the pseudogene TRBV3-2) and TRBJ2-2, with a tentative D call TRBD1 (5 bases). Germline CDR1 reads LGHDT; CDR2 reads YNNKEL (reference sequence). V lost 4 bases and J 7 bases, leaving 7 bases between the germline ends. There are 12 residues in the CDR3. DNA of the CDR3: TGTGCCAGCAGCCGGACAAACGGGGAGCTGTTTTTT. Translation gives CASSRTNGELFF.

CDR3 sequence: CASSLDPDSYNSPLHF. In DNA, the CDR3 is TGTGCCAGCAGCTTAGACCCGGACAGTTATAATTCACCCCTCCACTTT. V usage is TRBV11-2 and J usage is TRBJ1-6; D is perhaps TRBD1 (6 bases). The ends were cut back, 0 bases at V and 4 bases at J, with 10 bases in the middle. The CDR3 length is 16 residues. Germline V gene data show CDR1 as SGHAT and CDR2 as FQNNGV.

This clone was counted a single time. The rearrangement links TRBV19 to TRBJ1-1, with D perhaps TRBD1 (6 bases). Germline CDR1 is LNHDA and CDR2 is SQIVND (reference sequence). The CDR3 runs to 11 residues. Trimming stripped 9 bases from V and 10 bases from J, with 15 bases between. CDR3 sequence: CASKTRGGAFF. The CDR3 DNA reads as TGTGCCAGCAAAACGAGGGGGGGAGCTTTCTTT.

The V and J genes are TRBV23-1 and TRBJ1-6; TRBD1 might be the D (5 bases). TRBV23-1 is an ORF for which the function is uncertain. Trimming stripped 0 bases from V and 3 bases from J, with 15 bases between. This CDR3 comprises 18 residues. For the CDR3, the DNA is TGCGCCAGCAGTCAATCGGTTTCGGGAGGGGTCTATAATTCACCCCTCCACTTT. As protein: CASSQSVSGGVYNSPLHF.

The CDR3 here is CASSLFSGISTDTQYF. The CDR3 nucleotides are TGTGCCAGCAGCTTATTTAGCGGGATTAGCACAGATACGCAGTATTTT. The chain couples TRBV7-2 to TRBJ2-3; 8 bases match TRBD2. The CDR3 is 16 residues long. Trimming took 2 bases from V and 0 from J; bases not matched to a gene: 4. CDR1 SGHTA and CDR2 FQGNSA come from the germline V gene. Drawing the rest from reference TRBV7-2 and TRBJ2-3, the complete variable domain is GAGVSQSPSNKVTEKGKDVELRCDPISGHTALYWYRQSLGQGLEFLIYFQGNSAPDKSGLPSDRFSAERTGGSVSTLTIQRTQQEDSAVYLCASSLFSGISTDTQYFGPGTRLTVL.

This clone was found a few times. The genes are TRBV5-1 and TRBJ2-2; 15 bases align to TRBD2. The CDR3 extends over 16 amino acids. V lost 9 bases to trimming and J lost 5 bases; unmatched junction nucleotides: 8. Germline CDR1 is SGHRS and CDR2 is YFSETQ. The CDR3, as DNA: TGCGCCACTACGGGACTAGCGGGAGGAGGAACCGGGGAGCTGTTTTTT. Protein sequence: CATTGLAGGGTGELFF. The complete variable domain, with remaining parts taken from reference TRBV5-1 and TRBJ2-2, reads KAGVTQTPRYLIKTRGQQVTLSCSPISGHRSVSWYQQTPGQGLQFLFEYFSETQRNKGNFPGRFSGRQFSNSRSEMNVSTLELGDSALYLCATTGLAGGGTGELFFGEGSRLTVL.

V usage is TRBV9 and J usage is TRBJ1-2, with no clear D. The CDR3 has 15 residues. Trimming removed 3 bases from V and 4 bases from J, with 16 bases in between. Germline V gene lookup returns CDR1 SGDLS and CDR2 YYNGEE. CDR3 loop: CASSAPAPSPYGYTF. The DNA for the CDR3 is TGTGCCAGCAGCGCCCCCGCCCCGAGCCCCTATGGCTACACCTTC. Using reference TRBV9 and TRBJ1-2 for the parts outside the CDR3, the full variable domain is DSGVTQTPKHLITATGQRVTLRCSPRSGDLSVYWYQQSLDQGLQFLIQYYNGEERAKGNILERFSAQQFPDLHSELNLSSLELGDSALYFCASSAPAPSPYGYTFGSGTRLTVV.

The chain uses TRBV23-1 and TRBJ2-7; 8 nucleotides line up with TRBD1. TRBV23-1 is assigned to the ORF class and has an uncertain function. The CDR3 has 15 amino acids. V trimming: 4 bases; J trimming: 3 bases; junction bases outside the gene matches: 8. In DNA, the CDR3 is TGCGCCAGCAGTCCTTACTGGACAGGGAACTACGAGCAGTACTTC. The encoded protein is CASSPYWTGNYEQYF.

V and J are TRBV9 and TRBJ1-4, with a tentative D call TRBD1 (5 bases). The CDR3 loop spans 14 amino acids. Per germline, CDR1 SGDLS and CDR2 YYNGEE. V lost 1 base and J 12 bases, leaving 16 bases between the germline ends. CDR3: CASSVQGGFRELFF. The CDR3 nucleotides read TGTGCCAGCAGCGTACAGGGCGGCTTTAGGGAACTGTTTTTT.

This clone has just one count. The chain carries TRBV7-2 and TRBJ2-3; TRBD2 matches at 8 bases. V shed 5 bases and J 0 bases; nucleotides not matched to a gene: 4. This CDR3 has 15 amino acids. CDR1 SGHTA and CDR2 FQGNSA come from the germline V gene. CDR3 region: CASSTVAGSTDTQYF. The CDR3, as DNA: TGTGCCAGCAGCACCGTAGCGGGAAGCACAGATACGCAGTATTTT.

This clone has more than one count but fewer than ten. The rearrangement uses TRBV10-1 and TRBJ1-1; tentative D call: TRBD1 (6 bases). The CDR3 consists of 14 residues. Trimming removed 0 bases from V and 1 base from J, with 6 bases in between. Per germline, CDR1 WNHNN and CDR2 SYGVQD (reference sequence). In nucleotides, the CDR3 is TGCGCCAGCAGTGAGTCAGGGGGGAACACTGAAGCTTTCTTT. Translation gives CASSESGGNTEAFF.

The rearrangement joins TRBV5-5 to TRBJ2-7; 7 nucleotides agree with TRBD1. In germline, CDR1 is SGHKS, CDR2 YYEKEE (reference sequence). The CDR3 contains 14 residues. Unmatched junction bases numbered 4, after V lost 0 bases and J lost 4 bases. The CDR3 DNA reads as TGTGCCAGCAGCTTGGAAGGGGGCAGGTACGAGCAGTACTTC. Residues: CASSLEGGRYEQYF.

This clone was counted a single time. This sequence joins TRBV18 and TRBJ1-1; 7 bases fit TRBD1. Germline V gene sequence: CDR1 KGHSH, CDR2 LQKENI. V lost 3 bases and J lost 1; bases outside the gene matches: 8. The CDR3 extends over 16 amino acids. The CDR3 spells CASSPQTGLGNTEAFF. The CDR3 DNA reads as TGTGCCAGCTCACCTCAGACAGGGTTAGGGAACACTGAAGCTTTCTTT.

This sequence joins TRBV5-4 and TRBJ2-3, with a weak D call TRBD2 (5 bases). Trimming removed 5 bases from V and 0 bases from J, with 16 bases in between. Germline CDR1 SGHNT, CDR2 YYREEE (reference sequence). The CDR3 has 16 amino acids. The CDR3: CASSLRNRGSTDTQYF. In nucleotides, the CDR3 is TGTGCCAGCAGTCTGCGCAATCGCGGGAGCACAGATACGCAGTATTTT.

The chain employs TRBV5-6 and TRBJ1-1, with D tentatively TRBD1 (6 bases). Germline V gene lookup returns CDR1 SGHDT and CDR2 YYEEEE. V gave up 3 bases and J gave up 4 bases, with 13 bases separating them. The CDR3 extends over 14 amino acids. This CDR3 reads CASSSQGWITEAFF. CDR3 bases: TGTGCCAGCAGCTCACAGGGATGGATCACTGAAGCTTTCTTT.

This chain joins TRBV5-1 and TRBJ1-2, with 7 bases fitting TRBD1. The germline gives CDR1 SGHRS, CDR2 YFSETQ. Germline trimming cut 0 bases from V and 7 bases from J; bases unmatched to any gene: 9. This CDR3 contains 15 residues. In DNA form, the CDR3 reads TGCGCCAGCAGCTTGGAAGGGGGCTCGGTTGGTGGCTACACCTTC. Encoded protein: CASSLEGGSVGGYTF. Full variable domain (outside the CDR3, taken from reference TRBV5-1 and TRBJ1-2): KAGVTQTPRYLIKTRGQQVTLSCSPISGHRSVSWYQQTPGQGLQFLFEYFSETQRNKGNFPGRFSGRQFSNSRSEMNVSTLELGDSALYLCASSLEGGSVGGYTFGSGTRLTVV.

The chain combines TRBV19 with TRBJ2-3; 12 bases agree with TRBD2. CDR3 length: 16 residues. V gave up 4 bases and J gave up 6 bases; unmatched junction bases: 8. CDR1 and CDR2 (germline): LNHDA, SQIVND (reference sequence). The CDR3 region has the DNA TGTGCCAGTAGTAGCCTACTAGCGGGAGGAGGGGATACGCAGTATTTT. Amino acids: CASSSLLAGGGDTQYF.

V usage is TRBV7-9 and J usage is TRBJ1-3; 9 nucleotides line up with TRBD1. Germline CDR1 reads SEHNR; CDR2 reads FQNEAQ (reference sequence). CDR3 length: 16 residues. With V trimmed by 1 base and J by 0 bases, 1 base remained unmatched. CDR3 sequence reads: CASSLEDRGSGNTIYF. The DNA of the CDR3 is TGTGCCAGCAGCTTAGAGGACAGGGGCTCTGGAAACACCATATATTTT.